The rows below give T cell receptor beta chains drawn from one sample of a study of PD-L1 blockade in urothelial cancer. Only in-frame clones appear in the TCRdb table, and some are missing; sequencing was by immunoSEQ multiplex PCR. The sample holds around 38,000 clones, about 87% seen once. The sample here was PBMCs, taken around atezolizumab (anti-PD-L1) treatment. Receptor source: a man between 60 and 75 years old with urothelial cancer. Each CDR3 is given with its conserved first and last residue.

TRBJ2-1,TRBV30,CAWSFRLAGGPYNEQFF
TRBJ2-1,TRBV7-3,CASSLGSKGFGNEQFF
TRBJ2-3,TRBV7-2,CASSHRGLLSGRGTDTQYF
TRBJ2-3,TRBV18,CASSPGGARADTQYF
TRBJ1-5,TRBV7-9,CASSLARDVEPQHF
TRBJ2-1,TRBV13,CASSHGLLHGNEQFF
TRBJ1-5,TRBV2,CASGDRGQPQHF
TRBJ1-2,TRBV5-4,CASSLSRERRYGYTF
TRBJ2-7,TRBV7-3,CASSRWTGGEQYF
TRBJ2-1,TRBV5-6,CASSLLAGDEQFF
TRBJ1-2,TRBV19,CASSPRPVRLGYTF
TRBJ2-4,TRBV13,CASSLVGGSSKNIQYF
TRBJ2-3,TRBV6-1,CASSESTGHTDTQYF
TRBJ2-7,TRBV19,CASTDRKRSYEQYF
TRBJ2-3,TRBV5-1,CASRLRGTDTQYF
TRBJ2-7,TRBV18,CASRWSGQGGQSDYEQYF
TRBJ2-6,TRBV9,CASSVASGLTYSGANVLTF
TRBJ2-5,TRBV6-1,CASSRSGGEETQYF
TRBJ2-7,TRBV19,CASREDRGNEQYF
TRBJ1-2,TRBV9,CATKQFAEGYTF
TRBJ1-4,TRBV28,CASSPISRVNEKLFF
TRBJ2-3,TRBV9,CASSVISSSTDTQYF
TRBJ2-7,TRBV19,CASSRTTSVSSYEQYF
TRBJ2-1,TRBV19,CASLPRPGAYNEQFF
TRBJ1-1,TRBV4-1,CASSLLTGRSTEAFF
TRBJ2-1,TRBV9,CASSGGTSGTVEQFF
TRBJ1-1,TRBV11-2,CASSRSRVITVTEAFF
TRBJ2-7,TRBV7-2,CASSLIDEQYF
TRBJ2-4,TRBV7-9,CASGGGGLENIQYF
TRBJ2-1,TRBV11-3,CASSLELSGGVSNEQFF
TRBJ2-1,TRBV7-2,CASSLVQGAGNEQFF
TRBJ2-7,TRBV20-1,CSASWPFGQYF
TRBJ2-5,TRBV5-1,CASSQTGPEETQYF
TRBJ2-7,TRBV19,CASSTPGLDYEQYF
TRBJ2-7,TRBV19,CASSTSTRGYEQYF
TRBJ1-4,TRBV7-8,CASSLEGWVGVEFNEKLFF
TRBJ2-1,TRBV10-3,CAITQGPGTSSYNEQFF
TRBJ1-1,TRBV19,CASRGTEAFF
TRBJ2-2,TRBV29-1,CATGVGSGELFF
TRBJ2-5,TRBV6-5,CASHRTRETQYF
TRBJ2-7,TRBV27,CASSFLPVYEQYF
TRBJ2-1,TRBV18,CASSPLGTGGLAEQFF
TRBJ2-3,TRBV18,CASSPLTGGTTDTQYF
TRBJ1-2,TRBV9,CASSHWMGGSGYTF
TRBJ2-1,TRBV7-9,CASSRLGNEQFF
TRBJ2-7,TRBV19,CASSIRPGGEYEQYF
TRBJ1-2,TRBV5-1,CASSPLGRGYGYTF
TRBJ1-2,TRBV10-1,CASSGTGGRYTF
TRBJ2-7,TRBV27,CASSEQGVYEQYF
TRBJ2-2,TRBV10-1,CASSDRSGTPNTGELFF